This is a list of T cell receptor beta chains from one sample in a study of blood T cells in healthy people across ages. A single record per CDR3 protein comes from TCRdb applying MiXCR to the 5' RACE reads. There are 1.5 million to 2 million distinct CDR3 sequences in the sample; 28% occur only once, and about 7.7% lies in the top ten. The sequenced sample consisted of blood. The receptors shown here come from a young woman in good health. CDR3s include the opening cysteine and the closing phenylalanine or tryptophan. D genes are given only for firm matches. Clone size is not always given. Where it is, it says once, few, many or a class for expanded clones.

d_call j_call v_call clone_size cdr3_nt cdr3_aa
TRBD1 TRBJ2-1 TRBV18 few TGTGCCAGCTCACCCTACGGACAGGGGGTGGATGAGCAGTTCTTC CASSPYGQGVDEQFF
TRBD2 TRBJ2-1 TRBV3-1 few TGTGCCGGGGGATCTAGCGGGAGCTCCTACAATGAGCAGTTCTTC CAGGSSGSSYNEQFF
- TRBJ2-7 TRBV15 few TGTGCCACCAGCAATAGGGACGGGACCTACGAGCAGTACTTC CATSNRDGTYEQYF
TRBD1 TRBJ2-3 TRBV7-2 - TGTGCCAGCAGTAGGACAGGCTCAGGGTTGTACACTAGCACAGATACGCAGTATTTT CASSRTGSGLYTSTDTQYF
- TRBJ2-2 TRBV29-1 - TGCAGCGTTCGAACGGGCTTTAGCGGCGGGGAGCTGTTTTTT CSVRTGFSGGELFF
TRBD2 TRBJ2-4 TRBV7-9 once TGTGCCAGCAGCTACGGGACTAGCGGGTTGGGTGAGCAGTACTTC CASSYGTSGLGEQYF
- TRBJ1-6 TRBV6-5 - TGTGCCAGCAGTTACTCGAGGACTGCGATAGGCCTCCACTTT CASSYSRTAIGLHF
- TRBJ2-1 TRBV7-9 - TGTGCCAGCAGCTCAAACAGGGCCCTCTCCTACAAGGAGCAGTTCTTC CASSSNRALSYKEQFF
TRBD2 TRBJ2-1 TRBV5-1 - TGCGCCAGCAGCCCGGGACTAACTAGCGGGAGGGCCCGCAATGAGCAGTTCTTC CASSPGLTSGRARNEQFF
TRBD1 TRBJ2-1 TRBV3-1 few TGTGCCAGCAGCCAAGATCAGGGGGCAAGGAATGAGCAGTTCTTC CASSQDQGARNEQFF
- TRBJ2-3 TRBV24-1 many TGTGCCACCTCCCGAACCCCAGGATGGGCGAGGGACACGCAGTATTTT CATSRTPGWARDTQYF
TRBD2 TRBJ2-3 TRBV5-1 few TGCGCCAGCAGCCGCGCCTTACTAGCGGACACAGATACGCAGTATTTT CASSRALLADTDTQYF
TRBD2 TRBJ2-7 TRBV7-2 many TGTGCCAGCAGCCCCAGGACTAGCAGCCACGAGCAGTACTTC CASSPRTSSHEQYF
- TRBJ2-3 TRBV21-1 - TGTGCCAGCAGCATTCGACAGGGTCCTGCGGGGGGCACAGATACGCAGTATTTT CASSIRQGPAGGTDTQYF
- TRBJ2-5 TRBV20-1 many TGCAGTGCTAGATGGGGTGATCCCGGGAAAGAGACCCAGTACTTC CSARWGDPGKETQYF
- TRBJ1-2 TRBV28 - TGTGCCAGCAGTCCAATCCAGGGAGGAGGTGGCCACACCTTC CASSPIQGGGGHTF
- TRBJ1-1 TRBV2 few TGTGCCAGCAGTGGAAGTTACACTGAAGCTTTCTTT CASSGSYTEAFF
- TRBJ2-1 TRBV12-5 - TGTGCTAGTGGTTTGGGGGGGTGGGGGAACGAGTTGTTCTTC CASGLGGWGNELFF
TRBD1 TRBJ1-2 TRBV3-1 few TGTGCCCGCAGCCTAGGACAGGGTAACTATGGCTACACCTTC CARSLGQGNYGYTF
TRBD1 TRBJ2-2 TRBV6-1 - TGTGCCAGCAGTGAGCTCTGGGACAGTATTACCGGGGAGCTGTTTTTT CASSELWDSITGELFF
- TRBJ1-2 TRBV12-3/TRBV12-4 few TGTGCCAGCAGCCCGAGCGCATACTATGGCTACACCTTC CASSPSAYYGYTF
- TRBJ2-5 TRBV7-6 few TGTGCCACTGGTCTAGCAGTACAAGAGACCCAGTACTTC CATGLAVQETQYF
- TRBJ1-2 TRBV7-9 few TGTGCCAGCAGCTTGGAAGGCTACACCTTC CASSLEGYTF
- TRBJ1-4 TRBV27 - TGTGCCAGCAGTTTATATGGGACTCCGGCGGGGACTAATGAAAAACTGTTTTTT CASSLYGTPAGTNEKLFF
TRBD2 TRBJ2-1 TRBV7-2 - TGTGCCAGCAGCGAAGGAGACGCGGGGGGGCATGAGCAGTTCTTC CASSEGDAGGHEQFF
- TRBJ2-5 TRBV11-1 few TGTGCCAGCAGCTTAGGTAGGGCAGACTCAAACCTCTACAATGAGCAGTACTTC CASSLGRADSNLYNEQYF
- TRBJ1-1 TRBV29-1 - TGCAGCGTAGGACCTTTGGCTGGGACTGAAGCTTTCTTT CSVGPLAGTEAFF
- TRBJ1-4 TRBV7-2 - TGTGCCAGCAGTACTCGCGGCACGGCAACTGAAAAACTGTTTTTT CASSTRGTATEKLFF
- TRBJ2-5 TRBV12-3/TRBV12-4 few TGTGCCAGCAGTTTAACCGGGCAGGAAGAGACCCAGTACTTC CASSLTGQEETQYF
TRBD1 TRBJ2-1 TRBV12-3/TRBV12-4 few TGTGCCAGCAGTTTAGTTAGATCTGGGACAGGAAAGTTCTTC CASSLVRSGTGKFF
- TRBJ2-4 TRBV7-8 few TGTGCCAGCAGTTTTGGAAGGGGTGCCAAAAACATTCAGTACTTC CASSFGRGAKNIQYF
- TRBJ2-1 TRBV25-1 few TGTGCCAGCAGTGGCAGCCGGAACCCTTCCTCCTACAATGAGCAGTTCTTC CASSGSRNPSSYNEQFF
TRBD1 TRBJ2-5 TRBV6-1 - TGTGCCAGCAGTGATCCCGGGACAGTCACAGAGACCCAGTACTTC CASSDPGTVTETQYF
- TRBJ1-2 TRBV29-1 - TGCAGCGTGGAGGATCAACCGGGGTATGGCTACACCTTC CSVEDQPGYGYTF
- TRBJ2-2 TRBV23-1 few TGCGCCAGCAGTCAATCGTGGAGGGGGGACACCGGGGAGCTGTTTTTT CASSQSWRGDTGELFF
TRBD2 TRBJ2-5 TRBV6-5 few TGTGCCAGCACCCCCCCACTAGCGGGGTCTGGGGAGACCCAGTACTTC CASTPPLAGSGETQYF
- TRBJ2-1 TRBV6-2/TRBV6-3 few TGTGCCAGTCTCCCCTTGGGCGGGGCCTCCTACAATGAGCAGTTCTTC CASLPLGGASYNEQFF
- TRBJ1-1 TRBV10-3 - TGTGCCATCAGAGGATTGAACACTGAAGCTTTCTTT CAIRGLNTEAFF
- TRBJ2-5 TRBV28 many TGTGCCAGCAGCTTACCGGGGGCAGAGACCCAGTACTTC CASSLPGAETQYF
- TRBJ2-3 TRBV20-1 - TGCAGTTCGACAGCTATCACAGATACGCAGTATTTT CSSTAITDTQYF
- TRBJ1-6 TRBV5-1 many TGCGCCAGCAGCTCTGGACAGACTAATTCACCCCTCCACTTT CASSSGQTNSPLHF
TRBD2 TRBJ2-7 TRBV29-1 - TGCAGCGTTGAAATGGCCGCCACTAGCGGGAGGACCCACGAGCAGTACTTC CSVEMAATSGRTHEQYF
- TRBJ2-7 TRBV15 many TGTGCCACCAGCACCAGTCTCCTTTCCGACGAGCAGTACTTC CATSTSLLSDEQYF
- TRBJ2-7 TRBV10-3 many TGTTCCATCAGTGACAAAGAGACCTACGAGCAGTACTTC CSISDKETYEQYF
- TRBJ2-4 TRBV2 many TGTGCCAGCAGTGAGGCGGGGAGAGCCAAAAACATTCAGTACTTC CASSEAGRAKNIQYF
- TRBJ1-2 TRBV2 - TGTGCCAGCACCGGGGGGGGTGCTGGCTACACCTTC CASTGGGAGYTF
- TRBJ1-5 TRBV2 - TGTGCCATCAGCGGCCAGGGTTACGCCCAGCATTTT CAISGQGYAQHF
- TRBJ2-3 TRBV12-5 few TGTGCTAGTGGTTTGGCCCTGTCAGCAGATACGCAGTATTTT CASGLALSADTQYF
TRBD1 TRBJ2-3 TRBV5-4 - TGTGCCAGCAGCTTGAGTGGACAGGGCGGCACAGATACGCAGTATTTT CASSLSGQGGTDTQYF
- TRBJ2-4 TRBV10-3 many TGTGCCATCAGAGACGACAGGGAGGAAACCAAAAACATTCAGTACTTC CAIRDDREETKNIQYF
- TRBJ2-3 TRBV5-6 - TGTGCCTGCAGCTTCAGTTCCGAGGCGAATACGCAGTATTTT CACSFSSEANTQYF
- TRBJ1-5 TRBV6-2/TRBV6-3 few TGTGCCAGCAGTGAGATCAGCGGTCAGCCCCAGCATTTT CASSEISGQPQHF
- TRBJ2-1 TRBV14 many TGTGCCAGCAGCAGTTTCCCTTGGCGGGACTACAATGAGCAGTTCTTC CASSSFPWRDYNEQFF
- TRBJ2-1 TRBV12-3/TRBV12-4 few TGTGCCAGCAGCCCCGGGGGTCGGTTTTTGGGGCAGTTCTTC CASSPGGRFLGQFF
- TRBJ1-5 TRBV20-1 few TGCAGTGCGGTTGGAGGGGAGCATCAGCCCCAGCATTTT CSAVGGEHQPQHF